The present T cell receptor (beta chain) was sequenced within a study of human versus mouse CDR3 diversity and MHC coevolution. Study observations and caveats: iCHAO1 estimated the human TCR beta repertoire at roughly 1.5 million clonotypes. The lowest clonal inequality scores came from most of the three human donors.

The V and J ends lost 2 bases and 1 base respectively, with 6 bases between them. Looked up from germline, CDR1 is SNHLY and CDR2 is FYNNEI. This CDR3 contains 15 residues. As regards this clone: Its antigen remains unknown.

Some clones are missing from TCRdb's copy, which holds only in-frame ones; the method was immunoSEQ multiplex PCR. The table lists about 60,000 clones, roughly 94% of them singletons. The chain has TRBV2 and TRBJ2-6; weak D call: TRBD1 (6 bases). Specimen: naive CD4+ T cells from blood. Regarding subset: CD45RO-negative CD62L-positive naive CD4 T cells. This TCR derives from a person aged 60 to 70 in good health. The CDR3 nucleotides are TGTGCCAGCAGTGAACAGGGGTCTGGGGCCAACGTCCTGACTTTC. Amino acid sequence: CASSEQGSGANVLTF.